This TCR beta chain was captured in a study of read filtering for tumor transcriptome and immune sequencing. Background on the study: After DNase treatment, RNA was made into whole-transcriptome libraries.

From around 0.4 ug of RNA, a library with molecular barcoded alpha/delta and beta/gamma adaptors was made. From the reads, TCRdb called clonotypes with MiXCR, one entry per CDR3 protein. Of around 65,000 distinct CDR3 sequences listed, 15% to 25% were seen once; the top ten hold over 12%. This CDR3 comprises 12 residues. Germline V lookup: CDR1 DFQATT, CDR2 SNEGSKA (reference sequence). Deletions cut 1 base from V and 2 bases from J, with 6 bases between. This clonotype was seen many times. The gene calls are TRBV20-1 and TRBJ2-7; unclear D gene. The receptor was isolated from a donor at least 40 years old with multiple myeloma. Material for sequencing was a population of CD138-negative cells sorted from bone marrow. CDR3 sequence: CSARVQPYEQYF. Written as DNA, the CDR3 is TGCAGTGCTAGAGTACAGCCCTACGAGCAGTACTTC.